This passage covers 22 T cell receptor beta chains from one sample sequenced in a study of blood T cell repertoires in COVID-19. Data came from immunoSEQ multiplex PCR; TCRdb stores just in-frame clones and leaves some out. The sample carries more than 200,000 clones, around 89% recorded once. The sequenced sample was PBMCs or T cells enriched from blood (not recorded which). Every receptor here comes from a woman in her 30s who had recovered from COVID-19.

CDR3 in amino acids: CASSLGTRDTQYF. The CDR3 DNA sequence: TGTGCCAGCAGTTTAGGGACTAGGGATACGCAGTATTTT. The V gene is TRBV12-3 or TRBV12-4, the J gene TRBJ2-3; 7 bases are a match to TRBD2. The CDR3 is made up of 13 amino acids. The V gene end was trimmed by 1 base and the J gene end by 6 bases; junction bases not matched to a gene: 1.

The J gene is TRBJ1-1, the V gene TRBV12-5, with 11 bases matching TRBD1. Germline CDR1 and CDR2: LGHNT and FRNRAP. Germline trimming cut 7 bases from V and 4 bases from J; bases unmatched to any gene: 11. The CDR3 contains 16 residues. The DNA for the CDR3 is TGTGCTAGTGTCCCCGGGACAGGGGGGTCGGGCACTGAAGCTTTCTTT. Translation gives CASVPGTGGSGTEAFF.

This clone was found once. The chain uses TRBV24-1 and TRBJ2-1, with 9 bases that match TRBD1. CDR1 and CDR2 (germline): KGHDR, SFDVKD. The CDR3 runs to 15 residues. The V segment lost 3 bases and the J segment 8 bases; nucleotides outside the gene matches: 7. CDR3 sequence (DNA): TGTGCCACCAGTGATGATGGGACAGGGTATGATGAGCAGTTCTTC. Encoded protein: CATSDDGTGYDEQFF.

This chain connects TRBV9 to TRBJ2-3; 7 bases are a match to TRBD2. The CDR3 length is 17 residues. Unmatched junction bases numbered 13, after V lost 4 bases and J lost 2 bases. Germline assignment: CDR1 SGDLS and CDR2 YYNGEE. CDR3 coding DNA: TGTGCCAGCAGCCTCGGGGGGTCCCTCCCCATCACAGATACGCAGTATTTT. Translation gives CASSLGGSLPITDTQYF.

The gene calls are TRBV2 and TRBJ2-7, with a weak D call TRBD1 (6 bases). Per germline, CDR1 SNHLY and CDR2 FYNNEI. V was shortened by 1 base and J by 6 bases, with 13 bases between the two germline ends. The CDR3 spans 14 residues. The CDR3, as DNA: TGTGCCAGCAGTGAAGTGGGGGCCCCCCGCGAGCAGTACTTC. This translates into CASSEVGAPREQYF.

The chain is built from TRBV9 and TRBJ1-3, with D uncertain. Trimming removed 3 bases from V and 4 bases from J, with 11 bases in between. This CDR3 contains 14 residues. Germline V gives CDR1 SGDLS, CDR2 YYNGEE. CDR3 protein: CASSEPPTGNTIYF. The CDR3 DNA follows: TGTGCCAGCAGCGAGCCCCCTACGGGAAACACCATATATTTT.

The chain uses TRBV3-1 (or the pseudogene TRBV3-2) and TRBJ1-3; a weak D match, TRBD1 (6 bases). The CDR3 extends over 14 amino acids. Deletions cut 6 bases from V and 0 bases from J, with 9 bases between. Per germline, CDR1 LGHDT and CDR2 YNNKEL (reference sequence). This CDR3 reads CASSYRASGNTIYF. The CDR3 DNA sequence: TGTGCCAGCAGTTACAGGGCCTCTGGAAACACCATATATTTT.

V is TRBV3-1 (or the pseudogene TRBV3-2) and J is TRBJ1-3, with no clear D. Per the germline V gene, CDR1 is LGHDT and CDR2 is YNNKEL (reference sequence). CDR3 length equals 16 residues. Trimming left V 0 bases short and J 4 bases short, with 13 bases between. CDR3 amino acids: CASSQDRRGLGNTIYF. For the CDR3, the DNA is TGTGCCAGCAGCCAAGATCGTCGCGGCCTGGGAAACACCATATATTTT.

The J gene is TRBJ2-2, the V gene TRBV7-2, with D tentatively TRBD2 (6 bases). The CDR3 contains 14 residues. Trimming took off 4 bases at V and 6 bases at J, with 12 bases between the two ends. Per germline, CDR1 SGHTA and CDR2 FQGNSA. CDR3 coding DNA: TGTGCCAGCAGCTCCCGACTAGTTTCCGGGGAGCTGTTTTTT. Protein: CASSSRLVSGELFF.

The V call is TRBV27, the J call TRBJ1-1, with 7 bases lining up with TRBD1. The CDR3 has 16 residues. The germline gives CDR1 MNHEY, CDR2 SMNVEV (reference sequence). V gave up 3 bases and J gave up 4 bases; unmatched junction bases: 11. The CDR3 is CASSFKGAPLGTEAFF. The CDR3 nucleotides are TGTGCCAGCAGTTTTAAGGGGGCGCCCCTAGGCACTGAAGCTTTCTTT.

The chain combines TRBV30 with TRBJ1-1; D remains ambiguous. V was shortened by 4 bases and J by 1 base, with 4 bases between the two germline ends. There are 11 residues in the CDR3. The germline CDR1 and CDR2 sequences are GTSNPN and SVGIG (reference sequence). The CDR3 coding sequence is TGTGCCTGGACGCGGAACACTGAAGCTTTCTTT. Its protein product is CAWTRNTEAFF.

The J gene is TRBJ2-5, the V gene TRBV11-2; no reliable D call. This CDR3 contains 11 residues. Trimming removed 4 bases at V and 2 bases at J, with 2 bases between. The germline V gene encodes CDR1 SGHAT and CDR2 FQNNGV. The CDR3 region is CASSSQETQYF. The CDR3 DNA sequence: TGTGCCAGCAGCTCACAAGAGACCCAGTACTTC. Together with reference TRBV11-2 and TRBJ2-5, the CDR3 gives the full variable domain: EAGVAQSPRYKIIEKRQSVAFWCNPISGHATLYWYQQILGQGPKLLIQFQNNGVVDDSQLPKDRFSAERLKGVDSTLKIQPAKLEDSAVYLCASSSQETQYFGPGTRLLVL.

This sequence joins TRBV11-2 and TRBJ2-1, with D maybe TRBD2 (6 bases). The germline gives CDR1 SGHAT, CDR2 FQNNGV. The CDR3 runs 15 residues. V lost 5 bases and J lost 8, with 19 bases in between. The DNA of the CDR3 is TGTGCCAGCAGCCATCCTGTCTCCGGGGGTGATGAGCAGTTCTTC. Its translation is CASSHPVSGGDEQFF. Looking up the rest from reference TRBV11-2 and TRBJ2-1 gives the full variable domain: EAGVAQSPRYKIIEKRQSVAFWCNPISGHATLYWYQQILGQGPKLLIQFQNNGVVDDSQLPKDRFSAERLKGVDSTLKIQPAKLEDSAVYLCASSHPVSGGDEQFFGPGTRLTVL.

The CDR3 here is CASSDWGLAGPSSYEQYF. The CDR3 nucleotides read TGTGCCAGCAGTGACTGGGGACTAGCGGGCCCCAGCTCCTACGAGCAGTACTTC. The rearrangement links TRBV6-4 to TRBJ2-7, with 12 bases lining up with TRBD2. This CDR3 region has 18 residues. Germline-derived CDR1 and CDR2 are MRHNA and SNTAGT. The trim removed 1 base at V and 0 bases at J, leaving 7 bases unmatched.

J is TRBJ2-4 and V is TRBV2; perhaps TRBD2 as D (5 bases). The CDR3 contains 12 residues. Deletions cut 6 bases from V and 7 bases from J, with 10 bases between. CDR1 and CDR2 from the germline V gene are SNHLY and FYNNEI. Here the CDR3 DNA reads TGTGCCAGCAGGACTATGGGGAACATTCAGTACTTC. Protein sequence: CASRTMGNIQYF.

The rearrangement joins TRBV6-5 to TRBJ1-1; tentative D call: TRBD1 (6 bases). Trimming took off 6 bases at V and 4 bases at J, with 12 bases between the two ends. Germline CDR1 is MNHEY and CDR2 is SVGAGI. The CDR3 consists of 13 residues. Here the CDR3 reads CASSQQGSTEAFF. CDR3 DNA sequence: TGTGCCAGCAGCCAACAGGGTAGCACTGAAGCTTTCTTT.

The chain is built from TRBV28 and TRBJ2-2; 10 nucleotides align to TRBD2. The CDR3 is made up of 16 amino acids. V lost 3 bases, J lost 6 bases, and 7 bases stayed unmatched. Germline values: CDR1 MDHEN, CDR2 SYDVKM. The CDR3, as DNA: TGTGCCAGCAGTTTTCCTATAGCGGGAGGCGCCGGGGAGCTGTTTTTT. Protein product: CASSFPIAGGAGELFF.

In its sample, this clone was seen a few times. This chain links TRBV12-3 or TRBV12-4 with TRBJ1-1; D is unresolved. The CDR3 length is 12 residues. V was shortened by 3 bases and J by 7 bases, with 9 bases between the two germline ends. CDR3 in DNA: TGTGCCAGCAGTTTTTATCCGGGTGAAGCTTTCTTT. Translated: CASSFYPGEAFF.

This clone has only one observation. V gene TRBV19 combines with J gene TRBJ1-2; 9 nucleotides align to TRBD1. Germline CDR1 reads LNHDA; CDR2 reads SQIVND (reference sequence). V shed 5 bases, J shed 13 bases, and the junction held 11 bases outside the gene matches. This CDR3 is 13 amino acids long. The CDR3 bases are TGTGCCAGTAGTCTTGGGACAGGGAGCTCCCCCACCTTC. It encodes CASSLGTGSSPTF.

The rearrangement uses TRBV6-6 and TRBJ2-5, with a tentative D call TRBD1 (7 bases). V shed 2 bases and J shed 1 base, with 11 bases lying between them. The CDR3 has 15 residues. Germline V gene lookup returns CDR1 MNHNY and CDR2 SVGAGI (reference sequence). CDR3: CASSYGGTVQETQYF. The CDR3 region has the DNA TGTGCCAGCAGTTACGGCGGGACAGTCCAAGAGACCCAGTACTTC.

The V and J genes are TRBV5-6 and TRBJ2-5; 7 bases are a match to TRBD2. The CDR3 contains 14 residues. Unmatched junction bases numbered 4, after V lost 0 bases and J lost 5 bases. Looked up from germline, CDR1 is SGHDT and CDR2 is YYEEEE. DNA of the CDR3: TGTGCCAGCAGCTTGGGGGGTAGCGGGGAGACCCAGTACTTC. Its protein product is CASSLGGSGETQYF.

The CDR3 region is CASSPTGGLVTEAFF. In nucleotides, the CDR3 is TGTGCCAGCAGTCCTACCGGGGGGTTAGTCACTGAAGCTTTCTTT. The chain joins TRBV28 to TRBJ1-1; the D gene is possibly TRBD1 (5 bases). The CDR3 covers 15 residues. The V gene lost 5 bases and the J gene lost 4 bases, with 17 bases spanning the gap. Germline V gene lookup returns CDR1 MDHEN and CDR2 SYDVKM.